Described below is a single T cell receptor (beta chain) sequence and its context. Its antigen is undetermined. The data were taken from a study of cytomegalovirus exposure and HLA in healthy donors. Clones were read by immunoSEQ multiplex PCR, and TCRdb kept only the in-frame ones, dropping some. Altogether 150,000 to 200,000 clones are present, roughly three quarters being singletons, with the ten largest covering over 0.95%. Study-level points and caveats: Researchers reported that three CMV-associated chains were confirmed in vitro as CMV antigen-specific. It was found in a later analysis that first-cohort TCR clusters tended to co-occur in the 90 to 150 validation repertoires. Cytomegalovirus association was assigned to approximately 180 TCR beta chains. Whilst most TCR sequences proved rare, a subset of public TCRs occurred across many donors.

Germline values: CDR1 SGHVS, CDR2 FNYEAQ. The V end was cut by 2 bases, the J end by 2 bases, with 10 bases between. This CDR3 spans 14 amino acids. Input material: PBMCs. The TCR sequence derives from a woman in her twenties or thirties in good health and CMV-seronegative. The chain uses TRBV7-6 and TRBJ2-7, with a weak D call TRBD1 (5 bases). The CDR3 protein is CASSLSAGTYEQYF. The CDR3 region has the DNA TGTGCCAGCAGCTTATCGGCAGGGACCTACGAGCAGTACTTC.